This T cell receptor (beta chain) derives from a study of blood T cell repertoires in COVID-19. Study details: What the recovered Cohort 3 donors had was two negative PCRs, clearance, or symptom resolution. COVID-19 samples collected from the United States, Italy and Spain covered acute and convalescent phases. T cells, B-cell-depleted T cells, or PBMCs provided the cDNA or gDNA that served as material.

Libraries were prepared by immunoSEQ multiplex PCR; TCRdb keeps only in-frame clonotypes and omits some of them. The sample has over 250,000 clones, around nine tenths seen once. Germline values: CDR1 LNHDA, CDR2 SQIVND (reference sequence). This CDR3 is 15 amino acids long. Trimming took 1 base from V and 4 from J, leaving 13 bases between them. The receptor was isolated from a woman aged 55-70 years in a cohort exposed to, infected with or recovered from COVID-19 (not recorded which). Source material: PBMCs or T cells enriched from blood (not recorded which). The J gene is TRBJ1-2, the V gene TRBV19; no reliable D call. The CDR3 DNA is TGTGCCAGTAGTATAGTGGAGACTAGCGGCTATGGCTACACCTTC. The encoded protein is CASSIVETSGYGYTF.